This T cell receptor (beta chain) was sequenced in a study of blood T cell repertoires in COVID-19. About the study: Samples representing acute and convalescent COVID-19 were sourced from the United States, Italy and Spain. T cells, B-cell-depleted T cells, or PBMCs provided the cDNA or gDNA that served as material.

V was clipped by 5 bases and J by 12 bases, with 20 bases between them. In germline, CDR1 is SEHNR, CDR2 FQNEAQ (reference sequence). CDR3 size: 14 residues. How the authors handled the data: Amplification from reference gene primers served as the basis for estimated nucleated cell counts. Method: immunoSEQ multiplex PCR; TCRdb's copy keeps in-frame clones and lacks some. The DNA was the basis for D and trimming; V, J and clone size are from that table. The table lists some 89,000 clones, about nine tenths of them singletons. The V and J genes are TRBV7-9 and TRBJ2-1, with TRBD2 as a possible D gene (6 bases). This receptor was taken from a man in his sixties with acute or convalescent COVID-19. The sequenced sample consisted of peripheral blood. CDR3 nucleotides: TGTGCCAGCAGCCAACCGGGGGACCGGACGTCGCAGTTCTTC. Its translation: CASSQPGDRTSQFF.